This TCR beta chain was documented in a study of spatial heterogeneity in lung cancer. Whole-study context: A total of roughly 72 untreated early-stage non-small cell lung cancer patients served as donors. Follow-up PBMC samples were sequenced when available, at a median of approximately two years after resection. Fewer alpha-chain than beta-chain sequences were consistently detected.

The CDR3 sequence is 15 residues long. Germline lookup yields CDR1 MDHEN and CDR2 SYDVKM. Trimming shortened V by 6 bases and J by 1 base, and 13 bases separated the two germline ends. Time point here: blood at routine non-recurrence follow-up after resection. From the 5' RACE reads, TCRdb called clonotypes with MiXCR, one entry per CDR3 protein. The sample lists 110,000 or so distinct CDR3 sequences, roughly a tenth seen once, with about 24% in the top ten. This clonotype was seen a handful of times. Its target is unknown. Broader study findings: Follow-up blood showed ubiquitous expanded tumor TCRs less than blood at resection did.

The sample in question was PBMCs, obtained at follow-up. The rearrangement joins TRBV28 to TRBJ2-1; tentative D call: TRBD2 (6 bases). The TCR sequence derives from a female donor with early-stage non-small cell lung cancer. The CDR3 sequence: CASRQVAESYNEQFF. The DNA of the CDR3 is TGTGCCAGCAGACAGGTAGCGGAATCCTACAATGAGCAGTTCTTC.